These 20 T cell receptor beta chains originate from one sample sequenced in a study of blood T cells in healthy people across ages. Primers used in a second PCR of roughly 7 to 11 cycles were a sample-barcoded 5' primer and a J-beta primer mix. MiXCR, applied by TCRdb to the 5' RACE reads, yields one record per CDR3 protein. This table holds over 750,000 distinct CDR3 sequences, approximately 25% found once. The same data also went into a second study, on T cells of mothers and their children.

The specimen sequenced was blood. Receptors were obtained from a boy aged 5-17 years in good health.

Turning to this clonotype: Without the conserved terminal phenylalanine or tryptophan, this CDR3 likely stems from a read error. The chain uses TRBV29-1 and TRBJ1-2; D may be TRBD1 (5 bases). V lost 6 bases to trimming and J lost 3 bases, with 14 bases between them. The CDR3 is made up of 13 amino acids. Germline V lookup: CDR1 SQVTM, CDR2 ANQGSEA. CDR3 in amino acids: CSVVSGTHYGYTL. The CDR3 DNA reads TGCAGCGTCGTCTCCGGGACCCACTATGGCTACACCCTC.

The rearrangement joins TRBV29-1 to TRBJ1-2; tentatively, D is TRBD1 (5 bases). CDR3 length equals 13 residues. The V gene lost 5 bases and the J gene lost 1 base, with 11 bases spanning the gap. Per germline, CDR1 SQVTM and CDR2 ANQGSEA. The CDR3: CSVYGTDNYGYTF. DNA of the CDR3: TGCAGCGTTTACGGGACGGATAACTATGGCTACACCTTC.

A few counts support this clonotype. This chain links TRBV14 with TRBJ2-1, with unresolved D. The V end was cut by 3 bases, the J end by 0 bases, with 15 bases between. The CDR3 has 17 amino acids. Germline assignment: CDR1 SGHDN and CDR2 FVKESK. The CDR3 DNA is TGTGCCAGCAGCCAGCCAGGCCTCGTCTACTCCTACAATGAGCAGTTCTTC. It yields the protein CASSQPGLVYSYNEQFF.

For this clonotype: A much larger clone lies a single base off, so this may be a read error. This rearrangement joins TRBV12-3 or TRBV12-4 to TRBJ2-7; 9 bases align to TRBD2. CDR3 length: 15 amino acids. V shed 6 bases and J 3 bases; nucleotides not matched to a gene: 9. The CDR3, as DNA: TGTGCCAGCAGCCCCGTGGGCGGGAGGGACTACGAGCAGTACTTC. Its protein is CASSPVGGRDYEQYF.

The V gene is TRBV5-5, the J gene TRBJ2-7, with 7 bases lining up with TRBD2. This CDR3 is 16 amino acids long. Germline lookup yields CDR1 SGHKS and CDR2 YYEKEE (reference sequence). Losses at the gene ends were 4 bases for V and 3 bases for J; bases not matched to a gene: 13. This chain's CDR3 is CASSEDHRGVYYEQYF. CDR3 nucleotides: TGTGCCAGCAGCGAGGACCACCGGGGGGTATACTACGAGCAGTACTTC.

The chain couples TRBV28 to TRBJ2-7; no reliable D call. CDR1 and CDR2 (germline): MDHEN, SYDVKM. The CDR3 contains 14 residues. V lost 6 bases to trimming and J lost 5 bases, with 17 bases between them. For the CDR3, the DNA is TGTGCCAGCAGCCCCCTGGCGAGCCTAAACGAGCAGTACTTC. It yields the protein CASSPLASLNEQYF. Using reference TRBV28 and TRBJ2-7 for the parts outside the CDR3, the full variable domain is DVKVTQSSRYLVKRTGEKVFLECVQDMDHENMFWYRQDPGLGLRLIYFSYDVKMKEKGDIPEGYSVSREKKERFSLILESASTNQTSMYLCASSPLASLNEQYFGPGTRLTVT.

The chain recombines TRBV28 with TRBJ2-1; TRBD2 aligns across 14 bases. CDR1 is MDHEN and CDR2 is SYDVKM in the germline V gene. V lost 5 bases to trimming and J lost 12 bases; unmatched junction nucleotides: 15. The CDR3 runs 17 residues. This CDR3 is CASSTKGTSGGLQGQFF. CDR3 in DNA: TGTGCCAGCAGTACCAAAGGGACTAGCGGGGGACTACAGGGGCAGTTCTTC.

The chain combines TRBV5-1 with TRBJ2-5; the D gene is possibly TRBD2 (5 bases). This CDR3 contains 14 residues. Trimming stripped 3 bases from V and 5 bases from J, with 14 bases between. CDR1 is SGHRS and CDR2 is YFSETQ in the germline V gene. The CDR3 loop is CASSYNGVGETQYF. The CDR3 nucleotides are TGCGCCAGCAGCTACAACGGGGTGGGGGAGACCCAGTACTTC.

This clonotype came up many times. The V and J genes are TRBV5-1 and TRBJ2-5; 9 bases align to TRBD2. The J call may be wrong; the DNA end is better matched by TRBJ2-1. CDR3 length equals 14 residues. Germline CDR1 and CDR2: SGHRS and YFSETQ. The DNA for the CDR3 is TGCGCCAGCAGCCCTCTAGCGGGGTACAATGAGCAGTTCTTC. Encoded protein: CASSPLAGYNEQFF.

J is TRBJ1-1 and V is TRBV12-3 or TRBV12-4, with D hard to call. The CDR3 totals 14 residues. V was cut by 0 bases and J by 0 bases, with 5 bases left in between. CDR3 nucleotide sequence: TGTGCCAGCAGTTTAGCCTACATGAACACTGAAGCTTTCTTT. The encoded protein is CASSLAYMNTEAFF.

This sequence joins TRBV20-1 and TRBJ2-1; D is possibly TRBD1 (6 bases). The germline gives CDR1 DFQATT, CDR2 SNEGSKA (reference sequence). The CDR3 consists of 11 residues. V lost 3 bases and J 14 bases, leaving 14 bases between the germline ends. The CDR3 region is CSASDMDREFF. CDR3 in DNA: TGCAGTGCTAGTGATATGGACAGAGAGTTCTTC.

Only a few counts were recorded for this clonotype. The chain has TRBV7-8 and TRBJ2-2; D is unresolved. The CDR3 is 14 amino acids. Trimming cost V 5 bases and J 6 bases, with 13 bases left between them. CDR1 and CDR2 from the germline V gene are SGHVS and FQNEAQ. The CDR3 sequence is CASSPAPAAGELFF. CDR3 nucleotide sequence: TGTGCCAGCAGCCCCGCCCCGGCAGCCGGGGAGCTGTTTTTT.

The chain uses TRBV12-3 or TRBV12-4 and TRBJ2-3; no definite D call. This CDR3 spans 12 amino acids. V shed 3 bases and J shed 2 bases, with 3 bases lying between them. The CDR3 reads CASSFPTDTQYF. CDR3 coding DNA: TGTGCCAGCAGTTTTCCCACAGATACGCAGTATTTT.

This clonotype has only a few counts. The genes are TRBV20-1 and TRBJ2-1, with 7 bases fitting TRBD2. J lost 0 bases, V lost 5 bases, and 10 bases had no gene match. The CDR3 loop spans 16 amino acids. Germline CDR1 DFQATT, CDR2 SNEGSKA (reference sequence). CDR3 loop: CSAPQSSGASYNEQFF. The CDR3 nucleotides are TGCAGTGCTCCCCAGTCTAGCGGAGCCTCCTACAATGAGCAGTTCTTC.

The chain links TRBV4-3 to TRBJ1-3; TRBD1 matches at 10 bases. V lost 4 bases to trimming and J lost 8 bases; unmatched junction nucleotides: 5. Looked up from germline, CDR1 is LGHNA and CDR2 is YSLEER. CDR3 size: 14 residues. The CDR3 reads CASSPGTGVHTIYF. The CDR3 nucleotides are TGCGCCAGCAGCCCGGGGACAGGGGTCCACACCATATATTTT.

This clonotype showed up just a few times. This chain links TRBV4-2 with TRBJ2-7, with unresolved D. V was clipped by 0 bases and J by 2 bases, with 8 bases between them. Germline CDR1 and CDR2: LGHNA and YNFKEQ. The CDR3 extends over 14 amino acids. The CDR3, as DNA: TGTGCCAGCAGCCAAGAGCGGCAGGCCTACGAGCAGTACTTC. As protein: CASSQERQAYEQYF.

Only a few counts were recorded for this clonotype. This sequence joins TRBV28 and TRBJ2-5, with 7 bases aligning to TRBD1. The junction had 12 bases not matched to a gene; V was cut back by 7 bases and J by 4 bases. Per germline, CDR1 MDHEN and CDR2 SYDVKM. The CDR3 extends over 15 amino acids. The CDR3 reads CASTLSTGQRETQYF. The CDR3 coding sequence is TGTGCCAGCACCCTAAGTACGGGACAGCGAGAGACCCAGTACTTC.

V usage is TRBV20-1 and J usage is TRBJ2-3, with D perhaps matching TRBD2 (6 bases). The length of the CDR3 is 14 residues. CDR1 is DFQATT and CDR2 is SNEGSKA in the germline V gene (reference sequence). Trimming shortened V by 6 bases and J by 3 bases, and 16 bases separated the two germline ends. The CDR3 bases are TGCAGTGCCCTCGGAGGGATGTGGACAGATACGCAGTATTTT. This gives the protein CSALGGMWTDTQYF.

This rearrangement joins TRBV6-5 to TRBJ2-1; perhaps TRBD2 as D (6 bases). From germline, CDR1 is MNHEY and CDR2 SVGAGI. V gave up 0 bases and J gave up 6 bases, with 18 bases separating them. The CDR3 totals 17 residues. As DNA, the CDR3 is TGTGCCAGCAGTTACTCCGTGGGAGGACACTTCTTCAATGAGCAGTTCTTC. Encoded protein: CASSYSVGGHFFNEQFF.

This clonotype was observed a few times. This sequence joins TRBV5-4 and TRBJ2-1; possibly TRBD1 or TRBD2 for D (5 bases each). Germline V gene sequence: CDR1 SGHNT, CDR2 YYREEE (reference sequence). The CDR3 has 15 amino acids. V dropped 3 bases and J dropped 4 bases, with 14 bases sitting between them. DNA for the CDR3: TGTGCCAGCAGCTCGGGCGGGTCAGGGTACAATGAGCAGTTCTTC. Amino acid sequence: CASSSGGSGYNEQFF.